This TCR beta chain appears in the sequencing data of a study of identical twins. Study findings and constraints: Alpha sequences out of frame and shared by twins had excess low generation probability.

In its sample, this clonotype was seen many times. Its cognate antigen is unknown. MiXCR was run by TCRdb on the 5' RACE reads, yielding one entry per CDR3 protein. Found here are about 660,000 distinct CDR3 sequences, about 9.4% of them singletons; the top ten hold approximately 0.94%. The sample also formed part of further work on yellow fever vaccine responses in identical twins.

Sequenced: PBMCs. This clonotype was sampled from a woman aged 18 to 35 in good health.

The CDR3 region is CATTRDGTDTQYF. CDR3 nucleotides: TGTGCCACCACCCGGGACGGTACAGATACGCAGTATTTT. This chain links TRBV24-1 with TRBJ2-3, with D possibly being TRBD1 or TRBD2 (5 bases each). The CDR3 totals 13 residues. From germline, CDR1 is KGHDR and CDR2 SFDVKD. V shed 8 bases and J shed 3 bases, with 11 bases lying between them.